This T cell receptor (beta chain) is from a study of Tregs in tolerant kidney transplant recipients. General study findings and limits: For some patients, primers changed over time, blocking nucleotide-level comparison. Validation in larger populations is needed because few patients were studied. Biological reproducibility was not directly addressed in this study.

Recipients received nonmyeloablative bone marrow transplants from related graft donors, with transient mixed chimerism. Unstimulated Tregs (CD4+CD25+CD127-) and CD4+CD25- non-Tregs were sorted from PBMCs. Generated by immunoSEQ multiplex PCR, the TCRdb table keeps only in-frame clones and is missing some. This table has 81,000 or so clones, more than 85% appearing once. This clone was seen a few times. Its antigen is unknown. The CDR3 extends over 17 amino acids. The germline V gene encodes CDR1 SGHTA and CDR2 FQGNSA. V shed 5 bases, J shed 6 bases, and the junction held 11 bases outside the gene matches.

This sample comprised CD4+ T cells from blood (PBMCs), obtained 24 months after the transplant. The V call is TRBV7-2, the J call TRBJ2-2; the match to TRBD2 covers 11 bases. This receptor was taken from a human patient who received a combined kidney and bone marrow transplant. Some of the T cells may derive from the graft donor. The CDR3 nucleotides read TGTGCCAGCAGCCTACCCAAACTAGCGGGGGAAGCCGGGGAGCTGTTTTTT. Protein sequence: CASSLPKLAGEAGELFF. The whole variable domain, filled in from reference TRBV7-2 and TRBJ2-2, reads GAGVSQSPSNKVTEKGKDVELRCDPISGHTALYWYRQSLGQGLEFLIYFQGNSAPDKSGLPSDRFSAERTGGSVSTLTIQRTQQEDSAVYLCASSLPKLAGEAGELFFGEGSRLTVL.